This entry concerns a single T cell receptor (beta chain). Its antigen is still unknown. This entry comes from a study of T-cell memory formation after mild COVID-19. General study points: In pre-infection memory, a portion of responding clones appeared, which suggested that cross-reactive memory joined.

TCRdb passed the 5' RACE reads through MiXCR, listing each CDR3 protein once. The sample lists approximately 450,000 distinct CDR3 sequences, 15% to 20% occurring once. Trimming took 5 bases from V and 0 from J, leaving 11 bases between them. There are 15 residues in the CDR3. Germline values: CDR1 MNHEY, CDR2 SVGAGI. The sample consisted of PBMCs or a T cell subset sorted from them (not recorded which). The V gene is TRBV6-5, the J gene TRBJ1-5; TRBD1 might be the D (5 bases). The origin of this receptor is an adult woman who had mild COVID-19 (a few samples of this study predate the infection). Cell type and time point are not known. This CDR3 is CASSDDSYSNQPQHF. CDR3 bases: TGTGCCAGCAGTGACGACAGTTATAGCAATCAGCCCCAGCATTTT.